The TCR beta chain described here comes from a study of beta chain features in type 1 diabetes. Study context: Examination of sorted cells across all samples involved over 95 million cells. Notes on the study in general: Patients' naive, central memory and Treg TCRB repertoires seemed closer to one another than those of healthy donors.

This CDR3 comprises 14 residues. Unmatched junction bases numbered 5, after V lost 1 base and J lost 6 bases. Germline V gene data show CDR1 as LNHNV and CDR2 as YYDKDF (reference sequence). What was sequenced were expressed TCRB transcripts, since all of the isolated RNA had been reverse transcribed. Regulatory, naive and central memory T cell samples averaged around 3.5 million reads. TCRdb's table, derived via immunoSEQ multiplex PCR, lists solely in-frame clones and lacks some. The top ten clones hold around 0.02% of a sample with under 900,000 clones, roughly 15% of them seen once. In all sorted populations, purity surpassed 95%. On this clone itself: The target antigen is unknown.

Sequencing input: naive CD4+ T cells from blood. The chain employs TRBV15 and TRBJ1-2, with TRBD1 identical over 7 bases. The sequence was obtained from a young woman in good health. In nucleotides, the CDR3 is TGTGCCACCAGCAGAGTGGACAGGAGTCATGGCTACACCTTC. It codes for CATSRVDRSHGYTF.